This entry lists 24 T cell receptor beta chains sequenced from one sample in a study of T cells after yellow fever vaccination. TCRdb itself ran the 5' RACE reads through MiXCR, one entry per CDR3 protein. The sample has 140,000 to 150,000 distinct CDR3 sequences, less than 8.5% seen once. The sequences come from CD4+ T cells sorted from PBMCs, collected 10 days after the yellow fever booster vaccination. All receptors come from a man aged 25 to 45 who received the YFV17D yellow fever vaccine.

This clonotype was seen a handful of times. V and J are TRBV5-5 and TRBJ2-3; TRBD2 matches at 7 bases. The junction had 13 bases not matched to a gene; V was cut back by 4 bases and J by 2 bases. This CDR3 comprises 17 residues. The germline gives CDR1 SGHKS, CDR2 YYEKEE (reference sequence). The CDR3 region is CASSLRPTSDHTDTQYF. CDR3 coding DNA: TGTGCCAGCAGCCTCCGTCCAACTAGCGACCACACAGATACGCAGTATTTT. Full variable domain (remainder filled in from reference TRBV5-5 and TRBJ2-3): DAGVTQSPTHLIKTRGQQVTLRCSPISGHKSVSWYQQVLGQGPQFIFQYYEKEERGRGNFPDRFSARQFPNYSSELNVNALLLGDSALYLCASSLRPTSDHTDTQYFGPGTRLTVL.

There are many counts of this clonotype. The chain is built from TRBV7-2 and TRBJ2-3, with TRBD2 identical over 7 bases. Germline loops: CDR1 SGHTA, CDR2 FQGNSA. Germline trimming cut 5 bases from V and 4 bases from J; bases unmatched to any gene: 9. The CDR3 runs 15 residues. The CDR3 here is CASSQTSLGADTQYF. As DNA, the CDR3 is TGTGCCAGCAGCCAGACTAGCCTCGGGGCAGATACGCAGTATTTT.

This clonotype has at least ten counts. The chain is built from TRBV20-1 and TRBJ1-2, with D perhaps matching TRBD1 (5 bases). The CDR3 sequence is 17 residues long. Germline CDR1 and CDR2: DFQATT and SNEGSKA (reference sequence). The V and J ends lost 6 bases and 0 bases respectively, with 23 bases between them. The CDR3, as DNA: TGCAGTGCCTCAGCTGGGGCAGGTGGTATATCTAACTATGGCTACACCTTC. Translated: CSASAGAGGISNYGYTF.

Remarks on this clonotype: This may be a read error, as it is one base from a much larger clone. The chain recombines TRBV12-3 or TRBV12-4 with TRBJ1-1; D is unclear. The CDR3 length is 14 residues. V lost 3 bases and J 6 bases, leaving 14 bases between the germline ends. Here the CDR3 DNA reads TGTGCCAGCAGTTTTGTGTCATGGAATGCTGAAGCTTTCTTT. Protein: CASSFVSWNAEAFF.

The sample holds many counts of this clonotype. This CDR3 is CASSLVLAGGGETQYF. In nucleotides, the CDR3 is TGTGCCAGCAGCTTAGTACTAGCGGGAGGGGGGGAGACCCAGTACTTC. The chain has TRBV7-2 and TRBJ2-5, with TRBD2 identical over 13 bases. V was clipped by 1 base and J by 5 bases; unmatched bases: 4. The CDR3 consists of 16 residues. Germline V gene lookup returns CDR1 SGHTA and CDR2 FQGNSA.

This clonotype was found many times. The V call is TRBV7-9, the J call TRBJ2-3; D could derive from TRBD1 or TRBD2 (6 bases each). The length of the CDR3 is 13 residues. CDR1 and CDR2 (germline): SEHNR, FQNEAQ (reference sequence). Between the trimmed V and J ends, which lost 4 bases and 4 bases, there was a span of 9 bases. CDR3 region: CASSWGAADTQYF. The CDR3 bases are TGTGCCAGCAGCTGGGGGGCCGCAGATACGCAGTATTTT.

This clonotype has a count of ten or more. The rearrangement joins TRBV5-1 to TRBJ1-1, with 7 bases matching TRBD1. Germline V gives CDR1 SGHRS, CDR2 YFSETQ. Losses at the gene ends were 7 bases for V and 4 bases for J; bases not matched to a gene: 10. The CDR3 spans 14 residues. The CDR3 region is CASERGPLGTEAFF. The CDR3 coding sequence is TGCGCCAGCGAGAGGGGGCCTTTAGGCACTGAAGCTTTCTTT.

This clonotype has ten or more counts. The chain carries TRBV25-1 and TRBJ2-3; D may correspond to TRBD1 or TRBD2 (6 bases each). Between the trimmed V and J ends, which lost 6 bases and 4 bases, there was a span of 17 bases. Germline V lookup: CDR1 MGHDK, CDR2 SYGVNS. The CDR3 sequence is 15 residues long. The DNA of the CDR3 is TGTGCCAGCAGCGTGGGGGGCGGGTACGCAGATACGCAGTATTTT. Its protein product is CASSVGGGYADTQYF.

This clonotype was recorded many times. V is TRBV13 and J is TRBJ2-3; D is unresolved. Germline V gene lookup returns CDR1 PRHDT and CDR2 FYEKMQ (reference sequence). This CDR3 comprises 14 residues. V was shortened by 7 bases and J by 2 bases, with 13 bases between the two germline ends. CDR3 loop: CASKKGPHTDTQYF. For the CDR3, the DNA is TGTGCCAGCAAAAAAGGACCACACACAGATACGCAGTATTTT.

This clonotype was detected many times. J is TRBJ2-2 and V is TRBV7-3; D gene ambiguous. The germline V gene encodes CDR1 SGHTA and CDR2 FQGTGA. The V and J ends lost 2 bases and 3 bases respectively, with 7 bases between them. The CDR3 extends over 14 amino acids. The CDR3 is CASSLSRDTGELFF. The CDR3 region has the DNA TGTGCCAGCAGCTTATCCCGGGACACCGGGGAGCTGTTTTTT.

The V gene is TRBV9, the J gene TRBJ1-1, with 7 bases aligning to TRBD1. The CDR3 extends over 14 amino acids. After removal of 3 bases from V and 4 bases from J, the junction contained 6 bases not matched to a gene. Germline-derived CDR1 and CDR2 are SGDLS and YYNGEE. The CDR3 nucleotides read TGTGCCAGCAGCGCCAGGGGGGGGGGCACTGAAGCTTTCTTT. This codes for CASSARGGGTEAFF.

This clonotype appeared many times. The chain combines TRBV4-3 with TRBJ2-1; 7 bases line up with TRBD2. J was trimmed by 0 bases and V by 3 bases; bases with no gene match: 2. Germline loops: CDR1 LGHNA, CDR2 YSLEER. The CDR3 is made up of 15 amino acids. The CDR3 here is CASSQGGSSYNEQFF. DNA of the CDR3: TGCGCCAGCAGCCAGGGCGGGAGCTCCTACAATGAGCAGTTCTTC.

This clonotype was observed at least ten times. This chain joins TRBV6-5 and TRBJ1-3, with D tentatively TRBD1 (6 bases). The CDR3 spans 15 residues. Germline CDR1 and CDR2: MNHEY and SVGAGI. V lost 0 bases, J lost 3 bases, and 9 bases lay in between. This CDR3 reads CASSYSPRGGNTIYF. The CDR3 DNA follows: TGTGCCAGCAGTTACTCGCCCAGGGGTGGAAACACCATATATTTT.

This clonotype was detected many times. This chain links TRBV10-2 with TRBJ2-5; D possibly matches TRBD1 or TRBD2 (6 bases each). The CDR3 sequence is 15 residues long. Germline CDR1 is WSHSY and CDR2 is SAAADI. Trimming stripped 5 bases from V and 5 bases from J, with 18 bases between. The chain's CDR3 is CASSFTRGPRETQYF. The CDR3 coding sequence is TGCGCCAGCAGTTTCACCCGGGGGCCTCGTGAGACCCAGTACTTC.

The table lists this clonotype with many counts. This chain uses TRBV10-3 with TRBJ2-1; maybe TRBD2 (6 bases). Germline assignment: CDR1 ENHRY and CDR2 SYGVKD. The length of the CDR3 is 15 residues. Trimming pared 2 bases from V and 5 bases from J, leaving 13 bases between. The CDR3 loop reads CAISEGRDVNNEQFF. CDR3 sequence (DNA): TGTGCCATCAGTGAGGGGCGGGATGTCAACAATGAGCAGTTCTTC.

This clonotype showed up many times. The genes are TRBV7-2 and TRBJ2-7; 13 positions agree with TRBD2. J was trimmed by 5 bases and V by 5 bases; bases with no gene match: 6. Per the germline V gene, CDR1 is SGHTA and CDR2 is FQGNSA. This CDR3 spans 15 amino acids. CDR3 loop: CASSPGLAGDHEQYF. DNA for the CDR3: TGTGCCAGCAGCCCCGGACTAGCGGGAGACCACGAGCAGTACTTC.

V usage is TRBV12-3 or TRBV12-4 and J usage is TRBJ2-4; D is unclear. The CDR3 totals 15 residues. Trimming took off 4 bases at V and 1 base at J, with 11 bases between the two ends. CDR3 nucleotide sequence: TGTGCCAGCAGTTCGGGCGTGGGGGCCAAAAACATTCAGTACTTC. It yields the protein CASSSGVGAKNIQYF.

This clonotype has at least ten counts. This chain links TRBV3-1 with TRBJ2-4; 13 positions match TRBD2. The CDR3 contains 13 residues. The V and J ends lost 6 bases and 12 bases, in that order; junction bases with no gene match: 5. In germline, CDR1 is LGHDT, CDR2 YNNKEL (reference sequence). The CDR3 sequence: CASSRLAGGGQYF. The CDR3, as DNA: TGTGCCAGCAGTAGACTAGCGGGAGGCGGTCAGTACTTC.

This clonotype was observed a single time. This rearrangement joins TRBV6-6 to TRBJ2-1, with D unclear. Germline CDR1 and CDR2: MNHNY and SVGAGI (reference sequence). The CDR3 spans 13 residues. Between the trimmed V and J ends, which lost 2 bases and 6 bases, there was a span of 8 bases. CDR3 in amino acids: CASSYEVCNEQFF. In nucleotides, the CDR3 is TGTGCCAGCAGTTACGAGGTCTGCAATGAGCAGTTCTTC.

This clonotype came up a few times. This sequence joins TRBV20-1 and TRBJ2-5, with 8 bases identical to TRBD2. Germline V gene data show CDR1 as DFQATT and CDR2 as SNEGSKA (reference sequence). V lost 6 bases, J lost 5 bases, and 11 bases stayed unmatched. CDR3 length equals 14 residues. In nucleotides, the CDR3 is TGCAGTGCCCCACTTAGCGGGGTGGCCGAGACCCAGTACTTC. It codes for CSAPLSGVAETQYF.

This clonotype has ten or more counts. The chain uses TRBV7-2 and TRBJ2-7; D not certain. V lost 3 bases, J lost 9 bases, and 24 bases lay in between. Germline CDR1 is SGHTA and CDR2 is FQGNSA. The CDR3 consists of 16 residues. The CDR3 is CASSLQTPVQPQRQYF. In DNA form, the CDR3 reads TGTGCCAGCAGCTTGCAAACCCCCGTCCAGCCCCAACGGCAGTACTTC.

Many counts were recorded for this clonotype. The chain recombines TRBV19 with TRBJ2-1; 11 bases match TRBD2. Germline CDR1 is LNHDA and CDR2 is SQIVND (reference sequence). This CDR3 is 15 amino acids long. With 7 bases clipped from V and 3 bases from J, the junction kept 5 bases outside the gene matches. In DNA form, the CDR3 reads TGTGCCAGTACCCCGGGACTAGCGGACTACAATGAGCAGTTCTTC. Residues: CASTPGLADYNEQFF.

This clonotype was observed a handful of times. The CDR3 reads CASSYPGRIEGEQYF. For the CDR3, the DNA is TGTGCCAGCAGTTACCCAGGAAGAATAGAAGGCGAGCAGTACTTC. The chain employs TRBV6-2 or TRBV6-3 and TRBJ2-7; D remains ambiguous. Germline loops: CDR1 MNHEY, CDR2 SVGEGT. The CDR3 runs 15 residues. V dropped 2 bases and J dropped 6 bases, with 17 bases sitting between them.

Worth noting for this clonotype: A much larger clone differs by one base, so this may be a read error. J is TRBJ2-1 and V is TRBV11-3, with D uncertain. Germline CDR1 is SGHNT and CDR2 is YENEEA. This CDR3 has 16 amino acids. CDR3 nucleotides: TGTGCCAGCAGCTTAGAGTCAGCAGACTCCTACAATGAGCAGTCCTTC. Its protein product is CASSLESADSYNEQSF.